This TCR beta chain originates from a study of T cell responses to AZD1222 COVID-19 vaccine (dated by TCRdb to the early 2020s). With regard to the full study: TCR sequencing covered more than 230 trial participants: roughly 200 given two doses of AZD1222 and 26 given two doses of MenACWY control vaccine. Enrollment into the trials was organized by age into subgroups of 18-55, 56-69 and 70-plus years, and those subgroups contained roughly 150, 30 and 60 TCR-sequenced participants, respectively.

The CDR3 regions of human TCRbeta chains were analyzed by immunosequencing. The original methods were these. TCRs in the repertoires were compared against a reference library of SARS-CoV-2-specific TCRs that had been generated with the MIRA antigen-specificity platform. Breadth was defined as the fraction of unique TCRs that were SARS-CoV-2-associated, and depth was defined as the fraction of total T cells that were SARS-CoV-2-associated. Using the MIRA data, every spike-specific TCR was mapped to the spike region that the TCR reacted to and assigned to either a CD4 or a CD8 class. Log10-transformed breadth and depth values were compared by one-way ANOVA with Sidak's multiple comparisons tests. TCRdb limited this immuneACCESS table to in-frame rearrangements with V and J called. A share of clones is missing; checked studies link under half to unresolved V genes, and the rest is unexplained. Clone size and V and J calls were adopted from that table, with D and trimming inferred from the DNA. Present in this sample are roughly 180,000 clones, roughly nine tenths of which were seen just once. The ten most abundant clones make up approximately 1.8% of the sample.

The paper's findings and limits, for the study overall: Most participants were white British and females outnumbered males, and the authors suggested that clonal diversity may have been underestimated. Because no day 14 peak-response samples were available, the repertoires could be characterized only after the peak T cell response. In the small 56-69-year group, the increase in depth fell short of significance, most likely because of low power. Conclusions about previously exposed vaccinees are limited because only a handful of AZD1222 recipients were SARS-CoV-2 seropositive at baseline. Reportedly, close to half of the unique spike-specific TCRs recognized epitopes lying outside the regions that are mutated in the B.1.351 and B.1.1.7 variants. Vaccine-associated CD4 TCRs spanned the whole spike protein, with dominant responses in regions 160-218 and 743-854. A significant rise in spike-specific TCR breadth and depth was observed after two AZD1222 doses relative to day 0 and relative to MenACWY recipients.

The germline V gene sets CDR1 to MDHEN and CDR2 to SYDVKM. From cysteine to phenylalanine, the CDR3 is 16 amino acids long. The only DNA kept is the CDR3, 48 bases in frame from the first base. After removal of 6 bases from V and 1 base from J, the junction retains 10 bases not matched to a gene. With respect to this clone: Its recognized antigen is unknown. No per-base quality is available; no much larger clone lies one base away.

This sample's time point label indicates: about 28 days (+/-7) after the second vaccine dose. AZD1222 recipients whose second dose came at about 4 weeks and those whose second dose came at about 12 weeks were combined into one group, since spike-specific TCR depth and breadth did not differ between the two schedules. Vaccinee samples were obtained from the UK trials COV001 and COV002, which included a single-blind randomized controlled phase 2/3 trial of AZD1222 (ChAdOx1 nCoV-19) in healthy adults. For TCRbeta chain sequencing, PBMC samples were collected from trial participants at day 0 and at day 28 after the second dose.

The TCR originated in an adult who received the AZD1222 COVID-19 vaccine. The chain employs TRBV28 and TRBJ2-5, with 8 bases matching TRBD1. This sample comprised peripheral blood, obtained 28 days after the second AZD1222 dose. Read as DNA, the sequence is TGTGCCAGCAGCTACCTCGGACAGGGAGGCCAAGAGACCCAGTACTTC. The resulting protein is CASSYLGQGGQETQYF. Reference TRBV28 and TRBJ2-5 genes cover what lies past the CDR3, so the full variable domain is DVKVTQSSRYLVKRTGEKVFLECVQDMDHENMFWYRQDPGLGLRLIYFSYDVKMKEKGDIPEGYSVSREKKERFSLILESASTNQTSMYLCASSYLGQGGQETQYFGPGTRLLVL.